A selection of T cell receptor beta chains follows, all from one sample in a study of CD8 T cells in ankylosing spondylitis. TCRdb analysed the 5' RACE reads with MiXCR anew, one entry per CDR3 protein. This table has more than 60,000 distinct CDR3 sequences, around 6.4% appearing once. Sequencing input: synovial fluid, either unsorted or a sorted T cell fraction (not recorded which). The receptors were sampled from a male donor with ankylosing spondylitis. Both conserved end residues are part of each CDR3. A D gene is named only where the DNA matches it firmly. Clone size, where shown, is once, few, many, or a class for clones that have expanded.

clone_size j_call d_call v_call cdr3_aa cdr3_nt
many TRBJ2-1 NA TRBV24-1 CATSDPTSYNEQFF TGTGCCACCAGTGACCCTACTAGTTACAATGAGCAGTTCTTC
many TRBJ1-1 NA TRBV29-1 CSVDWGVMNTEAFF TGCAGCGTTGACTGGGGGGTCATGAACACTGAAGCTTTCTTT
few TRBJ2-7 TRBD2 TRBV20-1 CSARDPAGEVYEQYF TGCAGTGCTAGAGATCCGGCGGGGGAAGTGTACGAGCAGTACTTC
NA TRBJ1-5 NA TRBV19 CASSGDRNQPQHF TGTGCCAGTAGTGGAGACAGGAATCAGCCCCAGCATTTT
many TRBJ2-3 NA TRBV4-1 CASSQGRREIDTQYF TGCGCCAGCAGCCAAGGGCGACGGGAGATAGATACGCAGTATTTT
many TRBJ2-1 TRBD1 TRBV18 CASSPGTGDWNEQFF TGTGCCAGCTCACCAGGGACAGGGGATTGGAATGAGCAGTTCTTC
few TRBJ1-5 NA TRBV18 CASSLRGPWGNQPQHF TGTGCCAGCTCACTCCGGGGCCCCTGGGGCAATCAGCCCCAGCATTTT
few TRBJ2-5 NA TRBV11-2 CASSSNRVEETQYF TGTGCCAGCAGCTCGAACAGGGTAGAAGAGACCCAGTACTTC
NA TRBJ1-2 NA TRBV3-1 CASSLLGVGDGYTF TGTGCCAGCAGCCTCCTTGGGGTGGGGGACGGCTACACCTTC
many TRBJ2-3 NA TRBV27 CASSFPKIGGGRTDTQYF TGTGCCAGCAGTTTCCCCAAAATTGGGGGGGGGCGCACAGATACGCAGTATTTT
NA TRBJ2-7 TRBD2 TRBV28 CASSTSRREDYEQYF TGTGCCAGCAGTACCTCCCGGCGGGAGGACTACGAGCAGTACTTC
many TRBJ2-1 TRBD2 TRBV4-1 CASSQESSGSYNEQFF TGCGCCAGCAGCCAAGAGTCTAGCGGGAGCTACAATGAGCAGTTCTTC
few TRBJ2-2 TRBD1 TRBV19 CASSTTGGYSSGELFF TGTGCCAGTAGTACGACAGGGGGCTATTCTTCCGGGGAGCTGTTTTTT
NA TRBJ2-1 TRBD1 TRBV6-2/TRBV6-3 CASSRRQGSLNEQFF TGTGCCAGCAGTCGTCGACAGGGTTCTTTGAATGAGCAGTTCTTC
NA TRBJ2-1 NA TRBV9 CASSVRDISYNEQFF TGTGCCAGCAGCGTCAGGGACATCTCCTACAATGAGCAGTTCTTC
many TRBJ1-2 TRBD1 TRBV5-1 CASSSGWDSLYGYTF TGCGCCAGCAGCTCGGGTTGGGACAGCCTCTATGGCTACACCTTC
many TRBJ2-7 NA TRBV29-1 CSVEDLTSSYEQYF TGCAGCGTTGAAGATCTAACTAGCAGCTACGAGCAGTACTTC
many TRBJ1-6 NA TRBV27 CASSFQSRNSPLHF TGTGCCAGCAGCTTTCAGTCAAGGAATTCACCCCTCCACTTT
many TRBJ2-3 NA TRBV4-3 CASSPSWVGADTQYF TGCGCCAGCAGCCCTTCTTGGGTGGGGGCAGATACGCAGTATTTT
many TRBJ2-7 NA TRBV10-2 CASRHREGGHEQYF TGCGCCAGCAGACACAGGGAAGGAGGCCACGAGCAGTACTTC
NA TRBJ2-5 TRBD2 TRBV3-1 CASSKREPVETQYF TGTGCCAGCAGCAAGCGGGAGCCCGTAGAGACCCAGTACTTC
many TRBJ1-1 NA TRBV3-1 CASRPGEETEAFF TGTGCCAGCAGACCCGGAGAGGAGACTGAAGCTTTCTTT